Here is one T cell receptor beta chain with its context. Production of TCR beta libraries used UMI-labeled 5' RACE as the method. TCRdb reprocessed the 5' RACE reads with MiXCR, giving one entry per CDR3 protein. The table shows about 7,900 distinct CDR3 sequences, with around 4% occurring only once. The data are from a study of human CD8 memory T cell subsets. This CDR3 is built from 18 residues. Germline CDR1 SGHRS, CDR2 YFSETQ. Trimming took 2 bases from V and 3 from J; bases not matched to a gene: 17. The chain has TRBV5-1 and TRBJ2-7, with 7 bases lining up with TRBD2. The sample consisted of CD8+ T cells from PBMCs. This clonotype originated in a human donor in good health. The CDR3 protein is CASSFLAEVGGENYEQYF. CDR3 bases: TGCGCCAGCAGCTTTCTAGCGGAGGTTGGGGGTGAGAACTACGAGCAGTACTTC.